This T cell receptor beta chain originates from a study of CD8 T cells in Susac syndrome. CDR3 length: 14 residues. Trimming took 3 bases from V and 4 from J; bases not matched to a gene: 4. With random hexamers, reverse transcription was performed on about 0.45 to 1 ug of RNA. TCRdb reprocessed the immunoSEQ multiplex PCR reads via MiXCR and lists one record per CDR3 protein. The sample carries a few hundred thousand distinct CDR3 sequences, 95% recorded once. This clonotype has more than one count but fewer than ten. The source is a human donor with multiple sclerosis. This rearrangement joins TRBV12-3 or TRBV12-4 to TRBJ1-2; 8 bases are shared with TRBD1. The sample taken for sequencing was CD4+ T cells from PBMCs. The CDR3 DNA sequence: TGTGCCAGCAGTTTGGGTACAGGGGGCTATGGCTACACCTTC. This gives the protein CASSLGTGGYGYTF.